The entry below gives a single T cell receptor beta chain sequence along with its context. As yet, its antigen is unknown. These data are taken from a study of beta chain features in type 1 diabetes. Isolated RNA was reverse transcribed in full, so expressed TCRB transcripts were sequenced. Clones were sequenced by immunoSEQ multiplex PCR, and TCRdb holds only the in-frame ones, with some missing. Of 300,000 to 400,000 clones listed, around 9% are singletons. General study points: Type 1 diabetes patients had moderately but significantly shorter TCRB CDR3s in all four CD4+ subsets.

The sequence derives from a man aged 25 to 40 with type 1 diabetes. Input material: central memory CD4+ T cells from blood.

CDR3 in DNA: TGTGCCAGTAGTATTTCTGAAACAGATACGCAGTATTTT. The encoded protein is CASSISETDTQYF. This sequence joins TRBV19 and TRBJ2-3; no firm D call. The germline gives CDR1 LNHDA, CDR2 SQIVND (reference sequence). V lost 3 bases and J 3 bases, leaving 7 bases between the germline ends. This CDR3 comprises 13 residues.